What follows are 17 T cell receptor beta chains derived from one specimen sequenced in a study of blood T cell repertoires in COVID-19. Clones were sequenced by immunoSEQ multiplex PCR, and TCRdb holds only the in-frame ones, with some missing. The table shows roughly 55,000 clones, with about nine tenths occurring only once. Sequencing was performed on peripheral blood. The source is a man in his fifties or sixties with active COVID-19.

This rearrangement joins TRBV11-2 to TRBJ1-1, with no clear D. The CDR3 spans 13 residues. Germline loops: CDR1 SGHAT, CDR2 FQNNGV. V was cut by 1 base and J by 0 bases, with 3 bases left in between. The CDR3 protein is CASSLGLNTEAFF. In DNA form, the CDR3 reads TGTGCCAGCAGCTTAGGGCTGAACACTGAAGCTTTCTTT.

This clone was counted once. The chain links TRBV19 to TRBJ2-1; D might be TRBD1 (6 bases). The CDR3 spans 15 residues. Germline CDR1 is LNHDA and CDR2 is SQIVND (reference sequence). Trimming removed 2 bases from V and 7 bases from J, with 15 bases in between. The CDR3 loop is CASSIPQGQPNEQFF. CDR3 coding DNA: TGTGCCAGTAGTATACCCCAAGGACAGCCTAATGAGCAGTTCTTC.

J is TRBJ1-6 and V is TRBV5-8; D perhaps matches TRBD1 (5 bases). There are 15 residues in the CDR3. Trimming stripped 5 bases from V and 0 bases from J, with 9 bases between. The germline CDR1 and CDR2 sequences are SGHTS and YDEGEE. For the CDR3, the DNA is TGTGCCAGCAGACCTAGGGGCTCCTATAATTCACCCCTCCACTTT. Protein product: CASRPRGSYNSPLHF.

The chain couples TRBV7-2 to TRBJ1-2; possible D gene TRBD1, 6 bases. The length of the CDR3 is 15 residues. Trimming removed 5 bases at V and 10 bases at J, with 23 bases between. The germline gives CDR1 SGHTA, CDR2 FQGNSA. CDR3 sequence reads: CASSAAQGSIFDYTF. The CDR3 coding sequence is TGTGCCAGCAGCGCGGCACAGGGATCTATATTTGACTACACCTTC. The full variable domain, completed using reference TRBV7-2 and TRBJ1-2, is GAGVSQSPSNKVTEKGKDVELRCDPISGHTALYWYRQSLGQGLEFLIYFQGNSAPDKSGLPSDRFSAERTGGSVSTLTIQRTQQEDSAVYLCASSAAQGSIFDYTFGSGTRLTVV.

This rearrangement joins TRBV20-1 to TRBJ2-7; D perhaps matches TRBD2 (6 bases). CDR3 length: 13 residues. The V end lost 3 bases, the J end lost 6 bases, and 15 bases lay between the germline ends. Per germline, CDR1 DFQATT and CDR2 SNEGSKA (reference sequence). The CDR3 is CSASGRYRGEQYF. CDR3 coding DNA: TGCAGTGCTAGTGGGAGGTACCGCGGCGAGCAGTACTTC.

The V and J genes are TRBV30 and TRBJ1-5; D may be TRBD1 (6 bases). The CDR3 loop spans 16 amino acids. CDR1 is GTSNPN, CDR2 SVGIG, per germline (reference sequence). Trimming left V 5 bases short and J 2 bases short, with 19 bases between. The CDR3 nucleotides read TGTGCCTGGGGGGGCTCGACGGCAAAGGGCAATCAGCCCCAGCATTTT. Translated, it gives CAWGGSTAKGNQPQHF.

The chain uses TRBV7-2 and TRBJ2-7; 10 nucleotides match TRBD2. The length of the CDR3 is 16 residues. V shed 0 bases, J shed 3 bases, and the junction held 5 bases outside the gene matches. Per the germline V gene, CDR1 is SGHTA and CDR2 is FQGNSA. DNA for the CDR3: TGTGCCAGCAGCTTAGCGATAACTAGCGGGGACTACGAGCAGTACTTC. It translates to CASSLAITSGDYEQYF.

CDR3 amino acids: CASCRDRDAEAFF. The CDR3 DNA is TGTGCCTCCTGCCGGGACAGGGACGCTGAAGCTTTCTTT. The chain joins TRBV15 to TRBJ1-1; 9 nucleotides align to TRBD1. Trimming removed 11 bases from V and 6 bases from J; junction bases left unmatched: 10. CDR3 length: 13 residues. Germline V gene sequence: CDR1 LNHNV, CDR2 YYDKDF (reference sequence).

This clone was picked up one time. The CDR3 nucleotides read TGTGCCAGCAGCTTGGCAGGGGTAAGATACGAGCAGTACTTC. Amino acid sequence: CASSLAGVRYEQYF. This rearrangement joins TRBV5-6 to TRBJ2-7; TRBD1 is a possible D gene (6 bases). From germline, CDR1 is SGHDT and CDR2 YYEEEE. Trimming left V 0 bases short and J 4 bases short, with 11 bases between. This CDR3 spans 14 amino acids.

This clone has just one count. The chain couples TRBV7-9 to TRBJ1-4; D not certain. CDR1 is SEHNR, CDR2 FQNEAQ, per germline (reference sequence). The CDR3 consists of 14 residues. Deletions cut 5 bases from V and 2 bases from J, with 9 bases between. CDR3 loop: CASSPRGTNEKLFF. The CDR3 bases are TGTGCCAGCAGCCCCAGAGGGACTAATGAAAAACTGTTTTTT.

V is TRBV21-1 and J is TRBJ2-7; the table calls TRBD1, which could not be checked here. TRBV21-1 is annotated as a pseudogene. This CDR3 spans 16 amino acids. CDR3 region: CASSSPQGSSSYEQYF. DNA of the CDR3: TGTGCCAGCAGCAGTCCACAGGGGTCGAGCTCCTACGAGCAGTACTTC.

By share of the sample, this clone is medium-sized (0.01 to 0.1%). The sample carries other DNA sequences with the same CDR3. This sequence joins TRBV4-3 and TRBJ1-2; D is perhaps TRBD1 (5 bases). The CDR3 runs to 16 residues. Trimming shortened V by 2 bases and J by 5 bases, and 18 bases separated the two germline ends. Germline V gene lookup returns CDR1 LGHNA and CDR2 YSLEER. DNA of the CDR3: TGCGCCAGCAGCCAAACACTCGAACCGGGGGGGTATGGCTACACCTTC. Translation: CASSQTLEPGGYGYTF.

The V call is TRBV29-1, the J call TRBJ1-2; 8 positions agree with TRBD1. Germline assignment: CDR1 SQVTM and CDR2 ANQGSEA. The CDR3 spans 12 residues. V shed 6 bases, J shed 8 bases, and the junction held 8 bases outside the gene matches. The CDR3 is CSVLRGLWGYTF. CDR3 DNA sequence: TGCAGCGTCCTCAGGGGGCTTTGGGGCTACACCTTC.

This clone was counted only a few times. This sequence joins TRBV15 and TRBJ2-7; 8 bases match TRBD1. The CDR3 runs 16 residues. J gave up 6 bases and V 1 base, and 11 bases lay outside the gene matches. The germline CDR1 and CDR2 sequences are LNHNV and YYDKDF (reference sequence). The CDR3: CATSRGLGQGKVEQYF. The CDR3 coding sequence is TGTGCCACCAGCAGAGGTCTTGGACAGGGAAAAGTCGAGCAGTACTTC.

The rearrangement uses TRBV24-1 and TRBJ2-5, with D perhaps matching TRBD1 (5 bases). CDR1 is KGHDR, CDR2 SFDVKD, per germline. The CDR3 covers 15 residues. The germline V and J ends were trimmed by 3 bases and 0 bases, with 10 bases remaining between them. CDR3 amino acids: CATSDTDSHQETQYF. The CDR3 region has the DNA TGTGCCACCAGTGATACAGACAGCCACCAAGAGACCCAGTACTTC.

The chain has TRBV4-3 and TRBJ2-7; tentative D call: TRBD2 (6 bases). The CDR3 loop spans 13 amino acids. V was clipped by 2 bases and J by 6 bases, with 11 bases between them. Germline V gives CDR1 LGHNA, CDR2 YSLEER. CDR3 nucleotide sequence: TGCGCCAGCAGCCAAAGGGAGGTAGGCGAGCAGTACTTC. This gives the protein CASSQREVGEQYF.

The chain carries TRBV12-5 and TRBJ1-1; no clear D gene. Between the trimmed V and J ends, which lost 2 bases and 8 bases, there was a span of 18 bases. Germline CDR1 reads LGHNT; CDR2 reads FRNRAP. The CDR3 runs to 15 residues. In nucleotides, the CDR3 is TGTGCTAGTGGTTTGTACCGCGGGTTGGTCGTGGAAGCTTTCTTT. This gives the protein CASGLYRGLVVEAFF.